The T cell receptor (beta chain) under discussion was sequenced for a study of T cells after yellow fever vaccination. Study-level points and caveats: Abundant bulk-population clonotypes could contaminate the FACS-sorted repertoires. Peaking on day 5 versus 15, the secondary response was faster but weaker.

At least ten counts were recorded for this clonotype. Its antigen is currently unknown. Germline CDR1 reads SEHNR; CDR2 reads FQNEAQ (reference sequence). V gave up 4 bases and J gave up 0 bases; unmatched junction bases: 11. CDR3 length equals 18 residues. A 5'RACE template-switching step, the method used to make TCR cDNA, added a universal primer site and UMIs. A single record per CDR3 protein comes from TCRdb applying MiXCR to the 5' RACE reads. Of 200,000 to 250,000 distinct CDR3 sequences detected, roughly 3% appear once; the ten largest clones hold around 3%. The origin of this receptor is a young man who received the YFV17D yellow fever vaccine. Sequenced material: CD4+ T cells sorted from PBMCs, taken 10 days after the yellow fever booster vaccination. The chain couples TRBV7-9 to TRBJ1-4; 7 nucleotides match TRBD1. The CDR3 loop reads CASSSHRGHPATNEKLFF. Here the CDR3 DNA reads TGTGCCAGCAGCTCCCACAGGGGCCACCCTGCAACTAATGAAAAACTGTTTTTT.